A selection of T cell receptor beta chains follows, all from one sample in a study of blood T cell repertoires in COVID-19. Sequencing used immunoSEQ multiplex PCR; TCRdb keeps in-frame clones, though not all of them. The table shows approximately 230,000 clones, with around 90% occurring only once. Specimen: peripheral blood. These receptors were taken from a man in his late teens or twenties with active or convalescent COVID-19. The CDR3 runs from the conserved cysteine through the conserved F or W. Clone size is shown for a subset of rows, as once, few, many or a class of expanded clone.

J gene: TRBJ2-7
clone size: -
V gene: TRBV5-1
CDR3 protein: CASSLGVAGPLSYEQYF

J gene: TRBJ2-1
clone size: -
V gene: TRBV7-2
CDR3 protein: CASSITSGVNEQFF

J gene: TRBJ2-7
clone size: -
V gene: TRBV6-5
CDR3 protein: CATLRPGASYEQYF

J gene: TRBJ2-5
clone size: -
V gene: TRBV15
CDR3 protein: CATSREIDSETQYF

J gene: TRBJ1-2
clone size: -
V gene: TRBV30
CDR3 protein: CAWSRPPTGLYGYTF

J gene: TRBJ2-1
clone size: -
V gene: TRBV18
CDR3 protein: CASSPLTSGRANEQFF

J gene: TRBJ2-2
clone size: -
V gene: TRBV6-1
CDR3 protein: CASTDRVHTGELFF

J gene: TRBJ1-4
clone size: -
V gene: TRBV4-3
CDR3 protein: CASSRDRGSNEKLFF

J gene: TRBJ1-3
clone size: -
V gene: TRBV7-9
CDR3 protein: CAREGANGNTIYF

J gene: TRBJ2-5
clone size: -
V gene: TRBV24-1
CDR3 protein: CATSDSSGSGRETQYF

J gene: TRBJ1-4
clone size: -
V gene: TRBV10-1
CDR3 protein: CTPLIGEKLFF

J gene: TRBJ2-7
clone size: -
V gene: TRBV9
CDR3 protein: CASSVDPTTYEQYF

J gene: TRBJ2-7
clone size: -
V gene: TRBV5-1
CDR3 protein: CASSLGTHSSYEQYF

J gene: TRBJ2-5
clone size: -
V gene: TRBV7-2
CDR3 protein: CASSFQAGGTSETQYF

J gene: TRBJ1-2
clone size: -
V gene: TRBV7-2
CDR3 protein: CASSSRQSLNNYGYTF

J gene: TRBJ2-3
clone size: once
V gene: TRBV14
CDR3 protein: CARFCGLAGTDTQYF

J gene: TRBJ1-2
clone size: -
V gene: TRBV7-9
CDR3 protein: CASSLGPGNPNYGYTF

J gene: TRBJ2-2
clone size: -
V gene: TRBV6-6
CDR3 protein: CASSPLEQGWGPGELFF

J gene: TRBJ2-1
clone size: -
V gene: TRBV6-5
CDR3 protein: CASSPGTSGDNEQFF

J gene: TRBJ1-1
clone size: few
V gene: TRBV7-9
CDR3 protein: CASSSPNRAQERAFF

J gene: TRBJ1-2
clone size: few
V gene: TRBV29-1
CDR3 protein: CSAWSRGDYGYTF

J gene: TRBJ2-7
clone size: -
V gene: TRBV5-5
CDR3 protein: CASSLTGSYEQYF

J gene: TRBJ2-5
clone size: -
V gene: TRBV11-2
CDR3 protein: CASSLGPLAVETQYF

J gene: TRBJ1-2
clone size: few
V gene: TRBV19
CDR3 protein: CASSRQGANGYTF

J gene: TRBJ2-7
clone size: -
V gene: TRBV27
CDR3 protein: CASSPRTGGALRYF

J gene: TRBJ1-2
clone size: -
V gene: TRBV23-1
CDR3 protein: CASSQFDREESYGYTF

J gene: TRBJ2-3
clone size: -
V gene: TRBV7-8
CDR3 protein: CASIQTSGSTDTQYF

J gene: TRBJ2-7
clone size: -
V gene: TRBV12-1
CDR3 protein: CASLGLVGGEQYF

J gene: TRBJ2-5
clone size: -
V gene: TRBV2
CDR3 protein: CASSDPGEAGPFQETQYF

J gene: TRBJ1-1
clone size: -
V gene: TRBV5-5
CDR3 protein: CASSSGDRYATEAFF

J gene: TRBJ1-1
clone size: -
V gene: TRBV2
CDR3 protein: CASSLTENTEAFF

J gene: TRBJ1-4
clone size: -
V gene: TRBV6-2/TRBV6-3
CDR3 protein: CASSARGRTEKLFF

J gene: TRBJ2-3
clone size: -
V gene: TRBV7-8
CDR3 protein: CASSFQVASGTDTQYF

J gene: TRBJ1-3
clone size: -
V gene: TRBV5-1
CDR3 protein: CASSTGGNIGNTIYF

J gene: TRBJ1-3
clone size: -
V gene: TRBV14
CDR3 protein: CASSQVGQGISGNTIYF

J gene: TRBJ2-2
clone size: few
V gene: TRBV7-2
CDR3 protein: CASSLVTSGSSANTGELFF

J gene: TRBJ1-4
clone size: -
V gene: TRBV29-1
CDR3 protein: CSVPGPTNEKLFF

J gene: TRBJ2-5
clone size: once
V gene: TRBV7-2
CDR3 protein: CASSFSGYQETQYF

J gene: TRBJ1-5
clone size: -
V gene: TRBV7-2
CDR3 protein: CASSPFRGRQPQHF

J gene: TRBJ1-2
clone size: -
V gene: TRBV5-6
CDR3 protein: CASSPFGESYGYTF

J gene: TRBJ2-5
clone size: -
V gene: TRBV11-3
CDR3 protein: CASSLVTGGAQYF

J gene: TRBJ1-1
clone size: -
V gene: TRBV6-2/TRBV6-3
CDR3 protein: CASSPPGTEAFF

J gene: TRBJ2-7
clone size: -
V gene: TRBV6-2/TRBV6-3
CDR3 protein: CASSYSETGNHEQYF

J gene: TRBJ1-6
clone size: -
V gene: TRBV27
CDR3 protein: CASSPFIPNRGTYNSPLHF

J gene: TRBJ2-3
clone size: -
V gene: TRBV28
CDR3 protein: CASSLIKGGTDTQYF

J gene: TRBJ1-1
clone size: -
V gene: TRBV9
CDR3 protein: CASSKQGNTEAFF

J gene: TRBJ1-5
clone size: once
V gene: TRBV21-1
CDR3 protein: CASTTSGTGGQQPQHF

J gene: TRBJ1-1
clone size: -
V gene: TRBV12-3/TRBV12-4
CDR3 protein: CASSLVGQLEAFF

J gene: TRBJ1-1
clone size: few
V gene: TRBV29-1
CDR3 protein: CSVEGAGQGATEAFF

J gene: TRBJ2-7
clone size: -
V gene: TRBV10-1
CDR3 protein: CASIGIAGYEQYF

J gene: TRBJ1-6
clone size: once
V gene: TRBV3-1/TRBV3-2
CDR3 protein: CASSQVYGESPLHF

J gene: TRBJ2-7
clone size: -
V gene: TRBV2
CDR3 protein: CASEALGPYEQYF

J gene: TRBJ2-2
clone size: -
V gene: TRBV15
CDR3 protein: CATTLDRKQAGTGELFF

J gene: TRBJ2-1
clone size: -
V gene: TRBV15
CDR3 protein: CATSRDQPGSGEQFF

J gene: TRBJ1-2
clone size: -
V gene: TRBV5-8
CDR3 protein: CASSPSVNYGYTF

J gene: TRBJ2-7
clone size: -
V gene: TRBV5-6
CDR3 protein: CASRPVGQGHEQYF

J gene: TRBJ1-6
clone size: -
V gene: TRBV4-3
CDR3 protein: CASSQSTTGYNSPLHF

J gene: TRBJ2-5
clone size: -
V gene: TRBV11-2
CDR3 protein: CASSSYPLDRGGETQYF

J gene: TRBJ1-2
clone size: -
V gene: TRBV27
CDR3 protein: CASSLSITGRGSYGYTF